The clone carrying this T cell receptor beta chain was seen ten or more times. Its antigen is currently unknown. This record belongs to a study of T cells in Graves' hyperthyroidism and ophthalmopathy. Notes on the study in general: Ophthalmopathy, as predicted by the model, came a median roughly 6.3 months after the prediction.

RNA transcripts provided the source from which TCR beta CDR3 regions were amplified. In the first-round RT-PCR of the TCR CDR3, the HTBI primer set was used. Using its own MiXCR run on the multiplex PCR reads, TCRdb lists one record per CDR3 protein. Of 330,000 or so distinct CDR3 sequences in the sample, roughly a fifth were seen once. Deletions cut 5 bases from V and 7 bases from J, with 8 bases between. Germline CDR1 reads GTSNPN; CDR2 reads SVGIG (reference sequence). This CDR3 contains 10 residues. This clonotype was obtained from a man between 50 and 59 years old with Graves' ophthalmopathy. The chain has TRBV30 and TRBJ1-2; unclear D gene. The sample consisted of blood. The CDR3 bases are TGTGCCTGGTCAGACGTTGGCTACACCTTC. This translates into CAWSDVGYTF.